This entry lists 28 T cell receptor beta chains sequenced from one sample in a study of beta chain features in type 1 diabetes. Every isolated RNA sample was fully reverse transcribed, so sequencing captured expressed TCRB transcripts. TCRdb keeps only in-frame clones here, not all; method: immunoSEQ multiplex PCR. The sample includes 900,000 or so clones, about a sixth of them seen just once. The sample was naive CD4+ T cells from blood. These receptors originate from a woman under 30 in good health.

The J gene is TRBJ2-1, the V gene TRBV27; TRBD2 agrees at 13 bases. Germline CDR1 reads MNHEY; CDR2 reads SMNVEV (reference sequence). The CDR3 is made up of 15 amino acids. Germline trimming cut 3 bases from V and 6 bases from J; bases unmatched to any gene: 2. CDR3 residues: CASSFGLAGVNEQFF. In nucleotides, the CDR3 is TGTGCCAGCAGTTTCGGACTAGCGGGAGTCAATGAGCAGTTCTTC.

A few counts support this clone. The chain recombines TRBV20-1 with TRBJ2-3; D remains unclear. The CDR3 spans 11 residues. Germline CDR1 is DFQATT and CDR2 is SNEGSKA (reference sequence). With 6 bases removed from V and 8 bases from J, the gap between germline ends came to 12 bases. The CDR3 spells CSAPTGSTQYF. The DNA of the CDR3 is TGCAGTGCCCCGACTGGAAGTACGCAGTATTTT.

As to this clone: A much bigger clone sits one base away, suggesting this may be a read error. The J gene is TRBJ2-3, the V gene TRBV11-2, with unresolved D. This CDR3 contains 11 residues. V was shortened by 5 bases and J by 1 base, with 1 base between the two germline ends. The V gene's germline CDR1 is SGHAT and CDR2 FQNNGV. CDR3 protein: CASSRTDTQYF. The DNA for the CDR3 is TGTGCCAGCAGCCGCACAGATACGCAGTATTTT.

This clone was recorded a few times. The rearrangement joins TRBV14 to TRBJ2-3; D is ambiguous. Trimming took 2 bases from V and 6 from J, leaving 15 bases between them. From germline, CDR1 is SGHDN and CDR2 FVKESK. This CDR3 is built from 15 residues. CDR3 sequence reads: CASSQYGYSTDTQYF. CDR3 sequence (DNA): TGTGCCAGCAGCCAATATGGCTATAGTACGGATACGCAGTATTTT.

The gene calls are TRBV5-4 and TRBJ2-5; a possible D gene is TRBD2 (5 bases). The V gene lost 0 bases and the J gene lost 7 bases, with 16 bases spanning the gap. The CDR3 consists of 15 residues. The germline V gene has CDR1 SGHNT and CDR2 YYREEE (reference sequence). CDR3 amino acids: CASSLVATGGATQYF. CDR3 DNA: TGTGCCAGCAGCTTGGTAGCGACTGGCGGAGCGACCCAGTACTTC.

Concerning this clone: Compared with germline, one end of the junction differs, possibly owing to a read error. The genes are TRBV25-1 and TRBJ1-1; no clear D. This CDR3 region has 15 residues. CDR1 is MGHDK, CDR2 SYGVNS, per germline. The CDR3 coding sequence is TGTGTCAGCAGTGAATTAGGCCCCAAGCAAGGAGAAGCTTTCTTT. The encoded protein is CVSSELGPKQGEAFF. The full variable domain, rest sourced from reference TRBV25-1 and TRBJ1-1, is EADIYQTPRYLVIGTGKKITLECSQTMGHDKMYWYQQDPGMELHLIHYSYGVNSTEKGDLSSESTVSRIRTEHFPLTLESARPSHTSQYLCVSSELGPKQGEAFFGQGTRLTVV.

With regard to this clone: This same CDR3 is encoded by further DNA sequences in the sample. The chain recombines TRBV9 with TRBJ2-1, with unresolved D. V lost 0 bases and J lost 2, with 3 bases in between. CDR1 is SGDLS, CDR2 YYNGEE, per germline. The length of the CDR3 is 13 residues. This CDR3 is CASSVDPYNEQFF. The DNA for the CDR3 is TGTGCCAGCAGCGTAGACCCCTACAATGAGCAGTTCTTC.

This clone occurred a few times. In DNA, the CDR3 is TGTGCCAGCTCCTCTCAGGGGAGCACAGATACGCAGTATTTT. Amino acid sequence: CASSSQGSTDTQYF. The rearrangement joins TRBV7-3 to TRBJ2-3, with a tentative D call TRBD1 (6 bases). CDR3 length: 14 amino acids. Looked up from germline, CDR1 is SGHTA and CDR2 is FQGTGA. Trimming shortened V by 8 bases and J by 0 bases, and 12 bases separated the two germline ends. The variable domain in full, completed from reference TRBV7-3 and TRBJ2-3, reads GAGVSQTPSNKVTEKGKYVELRCDPISGHTALYWYRQSLGQGPEFLIYFQGTGAADDSGLPNDRFFAVRPEGSVSTLKIQRTERGDSAVYLCASSSQGSTDTQYFGPGTRLTVL.

CDR3 in DNA: TGTGCCAGCAGTCTAAGACGAGGACAGCCTAATGAAAAACTGTTTTTT. Protein: CASSLRRGQPNEKLFF. The V call is TRBV28, the J call TRBJ1-4; D possibly corresponds to TRBD1 (6 bases). The CDR3 runs to 16 residues. Trimming left V 5 bases short and J 3 bases short, with 16 bases between. CDR1 and CDR2 (germline): MDHEN, SYDVKM.

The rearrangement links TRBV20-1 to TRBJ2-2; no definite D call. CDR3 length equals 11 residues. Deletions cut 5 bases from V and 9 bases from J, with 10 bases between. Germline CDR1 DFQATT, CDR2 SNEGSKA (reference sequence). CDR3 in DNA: TGCAGTGCTGGTCTGGGCCGGGAGCTGTTTTTT. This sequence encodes CSAGLGRELFF.

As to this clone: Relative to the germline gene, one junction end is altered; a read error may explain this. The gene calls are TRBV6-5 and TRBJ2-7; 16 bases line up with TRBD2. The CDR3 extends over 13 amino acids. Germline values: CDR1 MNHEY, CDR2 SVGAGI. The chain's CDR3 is CASSPGTSGRALF. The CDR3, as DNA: TGTGCCAGCAGTCCCGGGACTAGCGGGAGGGCGCTCTTC.

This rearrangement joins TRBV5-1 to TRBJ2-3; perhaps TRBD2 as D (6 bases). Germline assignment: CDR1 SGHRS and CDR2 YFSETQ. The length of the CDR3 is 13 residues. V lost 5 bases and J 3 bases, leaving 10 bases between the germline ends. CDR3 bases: TGCGCCAGCAGGATGGAGGGTACAGATACGCAGTATTTT. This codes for CASRMEGTDTQYF.

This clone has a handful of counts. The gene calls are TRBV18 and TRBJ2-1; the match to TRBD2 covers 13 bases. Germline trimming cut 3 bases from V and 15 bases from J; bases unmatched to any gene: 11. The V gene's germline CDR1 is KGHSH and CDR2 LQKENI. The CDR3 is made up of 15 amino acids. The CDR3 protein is CASSPQGLAGRRGFF. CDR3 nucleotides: TGTGCCAGCTCACCCCAGGGACTAGCGGGACGAAGGGGGTTCTTC.

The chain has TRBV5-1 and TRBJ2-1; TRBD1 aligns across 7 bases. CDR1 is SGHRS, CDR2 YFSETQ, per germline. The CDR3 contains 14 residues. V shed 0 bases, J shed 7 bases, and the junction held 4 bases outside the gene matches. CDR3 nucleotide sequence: TGCGCCAGCAGCTTGGAGGCCAGGGGGAATGAGCAGTTCTTC. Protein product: CASSLEARGNEQFF.

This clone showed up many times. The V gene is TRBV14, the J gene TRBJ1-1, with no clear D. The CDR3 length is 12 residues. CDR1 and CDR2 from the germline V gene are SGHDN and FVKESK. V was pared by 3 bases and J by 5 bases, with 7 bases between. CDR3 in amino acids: CASSQDGTEAFF. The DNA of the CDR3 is TGTGCCAGCAGCCAGGACGGAACTGAAGCTTTCTTT.

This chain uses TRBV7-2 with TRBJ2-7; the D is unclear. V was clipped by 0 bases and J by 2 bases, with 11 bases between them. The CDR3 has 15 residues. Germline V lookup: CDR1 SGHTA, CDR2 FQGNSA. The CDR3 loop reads CASSLAVSVAYEQYF. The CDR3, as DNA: TGTGCCAGCAGCTTAGCAGTTTCAGTCGCCTACGAGCAGTACTTC.

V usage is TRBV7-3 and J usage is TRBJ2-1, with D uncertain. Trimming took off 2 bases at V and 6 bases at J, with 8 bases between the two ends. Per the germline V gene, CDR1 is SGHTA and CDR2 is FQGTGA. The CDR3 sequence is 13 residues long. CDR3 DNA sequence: TGTGCCAGCAGCTTATCCATTGGCAATGAGCAGTTCTTC. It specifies CASSLSIGNEQFF.

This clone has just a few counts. The CDR3 loop is CASSPHPLDTQYF. CDR3 in DNA: TGCGCCAGCAGCCCCCACCCGCTAGATACGCAGTATTTT. The J gene is TRBJ2-3, the V gene TRBV5-1, with D unclear. With 4 bases removed from V and 5 bases from J, the gap between germline ends came to 11 bases. Per germline, CDR1 SGHRS and CDR2 YFSETQ. There are 13 residues in the CDR3.

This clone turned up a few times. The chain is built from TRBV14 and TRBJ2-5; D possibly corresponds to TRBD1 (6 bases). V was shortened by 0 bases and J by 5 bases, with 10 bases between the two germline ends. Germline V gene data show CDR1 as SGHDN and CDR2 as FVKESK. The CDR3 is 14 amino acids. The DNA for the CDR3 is TGTGCCAGCAGCCAAGATCAGGGGTTGGAGACCCAGTACTTC. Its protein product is CASSQDQGLETQYF.

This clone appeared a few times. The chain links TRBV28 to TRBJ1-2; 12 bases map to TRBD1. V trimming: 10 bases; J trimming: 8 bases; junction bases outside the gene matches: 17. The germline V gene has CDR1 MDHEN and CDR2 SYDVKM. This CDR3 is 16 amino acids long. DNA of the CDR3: TGTGCCACCAACGCACCCGCCGGGACAGGGGGCGAAGGCTACACCTTC. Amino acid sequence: CATNAPAGTGGEGYTF.

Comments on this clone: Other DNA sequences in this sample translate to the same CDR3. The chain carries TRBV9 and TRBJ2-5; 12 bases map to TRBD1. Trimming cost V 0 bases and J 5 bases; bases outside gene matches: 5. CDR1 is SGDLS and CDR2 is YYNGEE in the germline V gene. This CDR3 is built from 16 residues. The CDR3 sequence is CASSVVGQGARETQYF. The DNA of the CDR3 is TGTGCCAGCAGCGTAGTGGGACAGGGGGCGCGTGAGACCCAGTACTTC.

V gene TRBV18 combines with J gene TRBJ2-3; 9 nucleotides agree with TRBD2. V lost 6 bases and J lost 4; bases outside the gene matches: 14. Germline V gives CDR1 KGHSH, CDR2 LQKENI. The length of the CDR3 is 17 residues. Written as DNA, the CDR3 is TGTGCCAGCTCGCGGGCCCCCGGGACTAGCAGGCCAGATACGCAGTATTTT. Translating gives CASSRAPGTSRPDTQYF.

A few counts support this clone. The CDR3 sequence: CASSLGQGYTGELFF. CDR3 bases: TGTGCCAGCAGCTTGGGACAGGGGTACACCGGGGAGCTGTTTTTT. This sequence joins TRBV5-6 and TRBJ2-2, with 8 bases identical to TRBD1. Trimming cost V 0 bases and J 3 bases; bases outside gene matches: 1. CDR3 length equals 15 residues. Per the germline V gene, CDR1 is SGHDT and CDR2 is YYEEEE.

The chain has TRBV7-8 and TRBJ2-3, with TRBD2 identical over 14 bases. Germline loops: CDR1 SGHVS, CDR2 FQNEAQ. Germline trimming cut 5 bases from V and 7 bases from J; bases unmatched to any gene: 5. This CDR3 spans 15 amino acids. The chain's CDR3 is CASSPGTSGRNTQYF. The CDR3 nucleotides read TGTGCCAGCAGCCCGGGGACTAGCGGGAGAAATACGCAGTATTTT.

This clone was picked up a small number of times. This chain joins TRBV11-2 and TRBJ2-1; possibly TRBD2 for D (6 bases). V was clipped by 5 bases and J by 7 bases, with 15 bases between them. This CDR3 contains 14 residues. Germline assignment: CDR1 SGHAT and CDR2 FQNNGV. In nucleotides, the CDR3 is TGTGCCAGCAGCCAACCGGAGGGCCGGAATGAGCAGTTCTTC. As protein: CASSQPEGRNEQFF.

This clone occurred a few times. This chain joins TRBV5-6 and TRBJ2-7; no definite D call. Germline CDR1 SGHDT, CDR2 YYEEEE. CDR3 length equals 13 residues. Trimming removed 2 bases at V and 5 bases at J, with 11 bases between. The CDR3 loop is CASSFVGRNEQYF. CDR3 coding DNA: TGTGCCAGCAGCTTTGTCGGAAGGAACGAGCAGTACTTC.

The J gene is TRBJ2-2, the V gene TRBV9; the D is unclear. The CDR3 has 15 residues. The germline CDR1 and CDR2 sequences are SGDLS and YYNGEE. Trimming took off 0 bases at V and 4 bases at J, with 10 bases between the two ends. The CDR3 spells CASSVGPTGTGELFF. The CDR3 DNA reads TGTGCCAGCAGCGTAGGTCCCACTGGCACCGGGGAGCTGTTTTTT.

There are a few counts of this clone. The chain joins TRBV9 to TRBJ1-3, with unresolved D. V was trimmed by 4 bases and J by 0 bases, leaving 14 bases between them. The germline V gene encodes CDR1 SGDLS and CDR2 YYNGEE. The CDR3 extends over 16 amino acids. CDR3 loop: CASSLRQGSSGNTIYF. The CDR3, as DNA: TGTGCCAGCAGCTTACGTCAAGGCAGCTCTGGAAACACCATATATTTT.